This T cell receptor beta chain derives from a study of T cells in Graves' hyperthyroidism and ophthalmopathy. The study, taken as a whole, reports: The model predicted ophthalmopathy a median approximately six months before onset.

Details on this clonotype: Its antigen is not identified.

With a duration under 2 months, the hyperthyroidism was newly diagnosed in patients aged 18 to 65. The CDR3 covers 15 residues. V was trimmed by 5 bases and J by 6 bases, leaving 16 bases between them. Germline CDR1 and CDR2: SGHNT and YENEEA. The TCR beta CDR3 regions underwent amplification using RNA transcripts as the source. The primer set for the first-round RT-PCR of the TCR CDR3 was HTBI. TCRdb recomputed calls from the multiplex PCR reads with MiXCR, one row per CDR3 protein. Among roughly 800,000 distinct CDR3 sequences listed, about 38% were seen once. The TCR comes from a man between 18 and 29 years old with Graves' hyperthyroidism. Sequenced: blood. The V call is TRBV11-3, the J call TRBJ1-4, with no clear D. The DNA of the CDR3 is TGTGCCAGCAGCGTTGGATCAAGCCGGTATGAAAAACTGTTTTTT. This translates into CASSVGSSRYEKLFF.